This is a list of T cell receptor beta chains from one sample in a study of pediatric ulcerative colitis. Sequencing used immunoSEQ multiplex PCR; TCRdb keeps in-frame clones, though not all of them. Of about 36,000 clones in the sample, roughly 72% are singletons; the top ten hold 0.7% to 0.95%. The sequenced material came from gut tissue. Receptors were obtained from a boy aged 5 to 17 with moderate ulcerative colitis. The CDR3 runs from the conserved cysteine through the conserved F or W. The D gene is left open where the match is weak.

D gene: NA
J gene: TRBJ2-2
V gene: TRBV5-8
CDR3 protein: CASSRVRDAGLFF
CDR3 DNA: TGTGCCAGCAGCCGAGTCCGGGACGCGGGGCTGTTTTTT

D gene: NA
J gene: TRBJ1-5
V gene: TRBV7-2
CDR3 protein: CASSSTTSNQPQHF
CDR3 DNA: TGTGCCAGCAGCTCCACTACAAGCAATCAGCCCCAGCATTTT

D gene: NA
J gene: TRBJ2-3
V gene: TRBV7-9
CDR3 protein: CASSLSRTGDTQYF
CDR3 DNA: TGTGCCAGCAGCTTATCTCGGACGGGCGATACGCAGTATTTT

D gene: NA
J gene: TRBJ2-6
V gene: TRBV30
CDR3 protein: CAWSVGFSGANVLTF
CDR3 DNA: TGTGCCTGGAGTGTCGGTTTCTCTGGGGCCAACGTCCTGACTTTC

D gene: TRBD2
J gene: TRBJ2-1
V gene: TRBV6-1
CDR3 protein: CAISTSGYNEQFF
CDR3 DNA: TGTGCCATCTCGACTAGCGGGTACAATGAGCAGTTCTTC

D gene: TRBD1
J gene: TRBJ1-2
V gene: TRBV7-8
CDR3 protein: CASSLATGSLYGYTF
CDR3 DNA: TGTGCCAGCAGCTTAGCGACAGGGAGTCTATATGGCTACACCTTC

D gene: NA
J gene: TRBJ2-7
V gene: TRBV4-2
CDR3 protein: CASSQELDSSYEQYF
CDR3 DNA: TGTGCCAGCAGCCAAGAATTAGACTCTTCCTACGAGCAGTACTTC

D gene: TRBD2
J gene: TRBJ2-2
V gene: TRBV2
CDR3 protein: CASSPLVGLAGGTSNTGELFF
CDR3 DNA: TGTGCCAGCAGCCCCCTGGTGGGACTAGCGGGAGGGACCTCGAACACCGGGGAGCTGTTTTTT

D gene: NA
J gene: TRBJ2-7
V gene: TRBV11-2
CDR3 protein: CASRALTRESYEQYF
CDR3 DNA: TGTGCCAGCAGGGCCTTGACACGTGAAAGTTACGAGCAGTACTTC

D gene: NA
J gene: TRBJ2-7
V gene: TRBV7-8
CDR3 protein: CASSVWRDEQYF
CDR3 DNA: TGTGCCAGCAGCGTGTGGAGGGACGAGCAGTACTTC

D gene: NA
J gene: TRBJ1-2
V gene: TRBV5-1
CDR3 protein: CASSLGSGAEDYGYTF
CDR3 DNA: TGCGCCAGCAGCTTGGGATCCGGGGCTGAGGACTATGGCTACACCTTC